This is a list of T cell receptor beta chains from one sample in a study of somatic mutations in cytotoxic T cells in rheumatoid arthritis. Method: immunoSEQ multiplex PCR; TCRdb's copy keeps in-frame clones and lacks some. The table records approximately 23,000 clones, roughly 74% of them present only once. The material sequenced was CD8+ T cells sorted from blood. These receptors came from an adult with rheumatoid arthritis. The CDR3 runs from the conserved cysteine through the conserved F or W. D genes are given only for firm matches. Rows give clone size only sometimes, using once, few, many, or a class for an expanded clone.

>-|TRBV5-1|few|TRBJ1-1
CASSSYRVETEAFF
TGCGCCAGCAGCTCCTACAGGGTAGAGACTGAAGCTTTCTTT
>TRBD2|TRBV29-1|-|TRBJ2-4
CSVENPSGRGKNIQYF
TGCAGCGTTGAAAATCCTAGCGGGAGGGGGAAAAACATTCAGTACTTC
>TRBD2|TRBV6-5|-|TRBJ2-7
CASASSTSGINLEYF
TGTGCCAGCGCTAGCAGCACTAGCGGGATTAATTTGGAGTACTTC
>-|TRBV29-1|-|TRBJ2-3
CSVEGNERRTDTQYF
TGCAGCGTTGAAGGGAACGAACGACGCACAGATACGCAGTATTTT
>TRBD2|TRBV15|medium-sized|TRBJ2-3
CATSRPTTSGKTDTQYF
TGTGCCACCAGCAGACCTACGACTAGCGGGAAAACAGATACGCAGTATTTT
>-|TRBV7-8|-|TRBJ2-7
CASSLASRQVLGQYF
TGTGCCAGCAGCTTAGCGTCTCGACAGGTGCTCGGGCAGTACTTC
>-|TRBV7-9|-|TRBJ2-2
CASSFTESAGELFF
TGTGCCAGCAGCTTTACGGAAAGCGCCGGGGAGCTGTTTTTT
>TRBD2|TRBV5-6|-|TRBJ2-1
CASSFGRGPYNEQFF
TGTGCCAGCAGCTTTGGGAGGGGCCCTTACAATGAGCAGTTCTTC
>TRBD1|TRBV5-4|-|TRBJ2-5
CASSLPRQGFETQYF
TGTGCCAGCAGCTTACCAAGACAGGGGTTCGAGACCCAGTACTTC
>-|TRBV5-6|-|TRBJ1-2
CASSLRRSNNYGYTF
TGTGCCAGCAGCTTGCGAAGAAGTAATAACTATGGCTACACCTTC
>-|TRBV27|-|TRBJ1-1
CASSPRLWGDEAFF
TGTGCCAGCAGTCCGAGACTGTGGGGGGATGAAGCTTTCTTT
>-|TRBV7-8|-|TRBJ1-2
CASSLAGVVRGYTF
TGTGCCAGCAGCTTAGCAGGGGTTGTACGTGGCTACACCTTC
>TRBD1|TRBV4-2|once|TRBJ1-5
CASSQGQGDQPQHF
TGTGCCAGCAGCCAAGGACAGGGGGATCAGCCCCAGCATTTT
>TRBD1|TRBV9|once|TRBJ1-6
CASSARDRLNSPLHF
TGTGCCAGCAGCGCCCGGGACAGACTGAATTCACCCCTCCACTTT
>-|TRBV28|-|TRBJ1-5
CASSLLEGQPQHF
TGTGCCAGCAGTTTATTGGAGGGGCAGCCCCAGCATTTT
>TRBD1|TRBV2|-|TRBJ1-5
CASRTGDISNQPQHF
TGTGCCAGCAGGACAGGGGATATTAGCAATCAGCCCCAGCATTTT
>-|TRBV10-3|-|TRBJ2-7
CAITQSLVVHEQYF
TGTGCCATCACTCAGAGCCTAGTGGTCCACGAGCAGTACTTC
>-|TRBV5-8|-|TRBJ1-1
CASSLAPTTNTEAFF
TGTGCCAGCAGCTTGGCTCCCACAACGAACACTGAAGCTTTCTTT
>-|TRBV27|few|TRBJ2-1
CASSSTSFSSYNEQFF
TGTGCCAGCAGTTCGACGAGTTTCAGCTCCTACAATGAGCAGTTCTTC
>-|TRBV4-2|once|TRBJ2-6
CASSQDHNSGANVLTF
TGTGCCAGCAGCCAAGATCACAACTCTGGGGCCAACGTCCTGACTTTC
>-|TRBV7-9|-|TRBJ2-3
CASSLGWGQGLVDTQYF
TGTGCCAGCAGCTTAGGGTGGGGGCAGGGGCTGGTGGATACGCAGTATTTT
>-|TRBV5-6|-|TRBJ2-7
CASSPWGSYEQYF
TGTGCCAGCAGCCCCTGGGGCTCCTACGAGCAGTACTTC
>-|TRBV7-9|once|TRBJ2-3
CASSLLKSGTDTQYF
TGTGCCAGCAGCTTACTCAAGTCCGGCACAGATACGCAGTATTTT
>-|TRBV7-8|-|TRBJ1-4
CASSLRVGRATNEKLFF
TGTGCCAGCAGCTTACGAGTCGGCCGAGCAACTAATGAAAAACTGTTTTTT
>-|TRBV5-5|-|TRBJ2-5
CASSLLRSETQYF
TGTGCCAGCAGCTTGTTACGGTCAGAGACCCAGTACTTC
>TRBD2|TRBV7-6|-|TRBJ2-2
CASSFPRREVNTGELFF
TGTGCCAGCAGCTTTCCACGGCGGGAGGTGAACACCGGGGAGCTGTTTTTT
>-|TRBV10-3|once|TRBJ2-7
CAISPGGVYEQYF
TGTGCCATCAGCCCGGGTGGGGTCTACGAGCAGTACTTC
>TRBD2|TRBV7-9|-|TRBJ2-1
CASSSGREGREQFF
TGTGCCAGCAGCTCCGGGCGGGAGGGCCGAGAGCAGTTCTTC
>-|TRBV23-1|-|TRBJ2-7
CASSHGRGDYEQYF
TGCGCCAGCAGTCATGGCAGGGGGGACTACGAGCAGTACTTC
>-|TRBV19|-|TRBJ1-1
CASSIWGPGVAEAFF
TGTGCCAGTAGTATTTGGGGCCCGGGTGTCGCTGAAGCTTTCTTT
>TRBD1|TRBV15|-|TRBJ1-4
CATSRDQDRGEEKLFF
TGTGCCACCAGCAGAGATCAGGACAGGGGTGAGGAAAAACTGTTTTTT
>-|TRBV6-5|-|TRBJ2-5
CASSYGSSQETQYF
TGTGCCAGCAGTTATGGGTCGTCACAAGAGACCCAGTACTTC
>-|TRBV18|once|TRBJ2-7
CASSLLAGARRSSSYEQYF
TGTGCCAGCTCACTCCTGGCGGGCGCTCGAAGGTCCAGCTCCTACGAGCAGTACTTC
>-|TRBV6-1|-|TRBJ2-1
CASSAGRYNEQFF
TGTGCCAGCAGTGCGGGAAGGTACAATGAGCAGTTCTTC
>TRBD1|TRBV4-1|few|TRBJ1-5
CASSHVGGTGVQPQHF
TGCGCCAGCAGCCATGTAGGCGGGACAGGGGTTCAGCCCCAGCATTTT
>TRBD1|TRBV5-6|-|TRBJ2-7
CASSFQGAYEQYF
TGTGCCAGCAGCTTTCAGGGGGCTTACGAGCAGTACTTC
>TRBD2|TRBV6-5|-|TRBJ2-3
CASSPWTSGTDTQYF
TGTGCCAGCAGCCCCTGGACTAGCGGCACAGATACGCAGTATTTT
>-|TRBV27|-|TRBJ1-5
CASSPGGGNQPQHF
TGTGCCAGCAGTCCCGGGGGGGGCAATCAGCCCCAGCATTTT
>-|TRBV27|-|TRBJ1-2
CASSLSTMGTYGYTF
TGTGCCAGCAGTTTATCGACGATGGGGACCTATGGCTACACCTTC
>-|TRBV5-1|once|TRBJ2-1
CASLGEYNEQFF
TGCGCCAGCTTGGGAGAATACAATGAGCAGTTCTTC
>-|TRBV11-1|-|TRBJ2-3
CASSLLVQDTQYF
TGTGCCAGCAGCTTACTGGTCCAGGATACGCAGTATTTT
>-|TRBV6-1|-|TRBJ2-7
CASSESGGRPYEQYF
TGTGCCAGCAGTGAGTCCGGGGGAAGGCCCTACGAGCAGTACTTC
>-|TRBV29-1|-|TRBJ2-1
CSVGRGLDRRNSYNEQFF
TGCAGCGTGGGGAGGGGGCTGGATCGACGAAATTCCTACAATGAGCAGTTCTTC
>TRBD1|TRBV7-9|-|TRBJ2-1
CASRLGTAQFF
TGTGCCAGCAGACTCGGGACAGCGCAGTTCTTC
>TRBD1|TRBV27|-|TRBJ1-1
CASLPGGGWTEAFF
TGTGCCAGCCTCCCGGGAGGGGGCTGGACTGAAGCTTTCTTT
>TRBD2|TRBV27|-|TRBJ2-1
CASTVALAGGPGEQFF
TGTGCCAGCACAGTGGCACTAGCGGGAGGGCCGGGTGAGCAGTTCTTC
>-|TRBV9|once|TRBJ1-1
CASSVAAGVNTEAFF
TGTGCCAGCAGCGTAGCCGCAGGGGTGAACACTGAAGCTTTCTTT
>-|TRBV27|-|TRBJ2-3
CASSLIGFSSTDTQYF
TGTGCCAGCAGTTTAATTGGTTTCTCTAGCACAGATACGCAGTATTTT
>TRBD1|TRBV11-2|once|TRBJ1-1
CTSSRTGSEAFF
TGTACCAGCAGCCGGACAGGGTCTGAAGCTTTCTTT
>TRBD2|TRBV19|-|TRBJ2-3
CASSRLAGEGSDTQYF
TGTGCCAGTAGTCGGTTAGCGGGAGAGGGTTCGGATACGCAGTATTTT
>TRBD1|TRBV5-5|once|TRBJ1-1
CASNLLGTGGNTEAFF
TGTGCCAGCAACTTATTGGGGACAGGGGGGAACACTGAAGCTTTCTTT
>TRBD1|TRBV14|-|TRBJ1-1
CASSLGLQGIEAFF
TGTGCCAGCAGCCTGGGGCTACAGGGGATTGAAGCTTTCTTT
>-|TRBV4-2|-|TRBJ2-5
CASSQDPDLLQETQYF
TGTGCCAGCAGCCAAGATCCGGACCTACTCCAAGAGACCCAGTACTTC
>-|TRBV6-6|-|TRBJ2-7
CASSYERWGDYEQYF
TGTGCCAGCAGTTACGAGAGGTGGGGGGACTACGAGCAGTACTTC
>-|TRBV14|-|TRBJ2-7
CASSQGLASSYEQYF
TGTGCCAGCAGCCAAGGTTTAGCCTCCTCCTACGAGCAGTACTTC
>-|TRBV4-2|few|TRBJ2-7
CASSQDEGDYEQYF
TGTGCCAGCAGCCAAGATGAAGGGGACTACGAGCAGTACTTC
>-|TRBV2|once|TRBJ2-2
CASEIPNTGELFF
TGTGCCAGCGAGATCCCGAACACCGGGGAGCTGTTTTTT